The next 24 T cell receptor beta chains were all read from a single sample in a study of T cells in tuberculosis. Thawed, overnight-rested PBMC were stained with GMM-loaded CD1B tetramer, viability dye and anti-CD3, then sorted. CD1B tetramers were loaded with Rhodococcus equi-derived C32 glucose monomycolate. The data were produced by immunoSEQ multiplex PCR, yet TCRdb's version contains in-frame clones alone and is incomplete. The repertoire holds more than 70,000 clones, with more than 75% as singletons. The sequencing input was CD1b-GMM tetramer-negative cells sorted from PBMCs. These receptors were obtained from an adult woman with latent tuberculosis.

V and J are TRBV5-8 and TRBJ1-2, with D perhaps TRBD1 (6 bases). Trimming shortened V by 7 bases and J by 14 bases, and 18 bases separated the two germline ends. The V gene's germline CDR1 is SGHTS and CDR2 YDEGEE. This CDR3 spans 11 amino acids. Written as DNA, the CDR3 is TGTGCCAGCTTAGATGGCGGGGGCAAAACCTTC. This codes for CASLDGGGKTF.

V and J are TRBV6-1 and TRBJ2-7, with a possible D match to TRBD1 (6 bases). Germline V gives CDR1 MNHNS, CDR2 SASEGT. The germline V and J ends were trimmed by 6 bases and 6 bases, with 15 bases remaining between them. This CDR3 has 13 amino acids. The CDR3 DNA follows: TGTGCCAGCAGCCAAACAGGGACCGGCGAGCAGTACGTC. This sequence encodes CASSQTGTGEQYV.

The chain couples TRBV21-1 to TRBJ1-1; the D call in the table, TRBD1, was not verified against the DNA. TRBV21-1 is assigned pseudogene status. This CDR3 spans 18 amino acids. The CDR3 here is CASKSLSGTDLMNTEAFF. The DNA of the CDR3 is TGTGCCAGCAAGTCGTTATCAGGGACAGACCTTATGAACACTGAAGCTTTCTTT.

The chain has TRBV10-3 and TRBJ2-7; 15 bases fit TRBD2. V lost 5 bases to trimming and J lost 8 bases; unmatched junction nucleotides: 13. Germline V gene data show CDR1 as ENHRY and CDR2 as SYGVKD. This CDR3 is built from 17 residues. CDR3 sequence: CAISTPGLAGGSTKQYF. Here the CDR3 DNA reads TGTGCCATCAGTACCCCGGGACTAGCGGGGGGATCTACGAAGCAGTACTTC.

The chain couples TRBV5-1 to TRBJ1-1; D is unresolved. Per the germline V gene, CDR1 is SGHRS and CDR2 is YFSETQ. This CDR3 is 13 amino acids long. V dropped 1 base and J dropped 2 bases, with 6 bases sitting between them. CDR3 protein: CASSLTVNTEAFF. The CDR3 DNA follows: TGCGCCAGCAGCTTGACAGTAAACACTGAAGCTTTCTTT. Complete variable domain (other parts from reference TRBV5-1 and TRBJ1-1): KAGVTQTPRYLIKTRGQQVTLSCSPISGHRSVSWYQQTPGQGLQFLFEYFSETQRNKGNFPGRFSGRQFSNSRSEMNVSTLELGDSALYLCASSLTVNTEAFFGQGTRLTVV.

V usage is TRBV6-5 and J usage is TRBJ1-4, with D perhaps TRBD1 (5 bases). V was cut by 6 bases and J by 13 bases, with 15 bases left in between. Looked up from germline, CDR1 is MNHEY and CDR2 is SVGAGI. The CDR3 consists of 12 residues. CDR3 bases: TGTGCCAGCAGGGGGATGGGGGGACCACTGTTTTTT. Residues: CASRGMGGPLFF.

The CDR3 nucleotides are TGTGCCAGTAACGGACGCAGGGGTCTCGGCACAGATACGCAGTATTTT. Amino acids: CASNGRRGLGTDTQYF. V is TRBV19 and J is TRBJ2-3; a weak D match, TRBD1 (6 bases). V gave up 7 bases and J gave up 1 base, with 18 bases separating them. The CDR3 extends over 16 amino acids. Germline CDR1 and CDR2: LNHDA and SQIVND (reference sequence).

V and J are TRBV4-1 and TRBJ2-2; 8 bases align to TRBD1. Losses at the gene ends were 4 bases for V and 7 bases for J; bases not matched to a gene: 5. This CDR3 contains 14 residues. The germline V gene encodes CDR1 MGHRA and CDR2 YSYEKL. The CDR3 protein is CASSPRTGIGELFF. For the CDR3, the DNA is TGCGCCAGCAGCCCCCGGACAGGGATCGGGGAGCTGTTTTTT.

The chain links TRBV28 to TRBJ1-2; D gene ambiguous. The V gene lost 6 bases and the J gene lost 4 bases, with 9 bases spanning the gap. The CDR3 extends over 12 amino acids. CDR1 and CDR2 from the germline V gene are MDHEN and SYDVKM. This chain's CDR3 is CASSQTLYGYTF. The CDR3 DNA is TGTGCCAGCAGCCAGACTCTCTATGGCTACACCTTC.

This clone has only one observation. The chain links TRBV5-1 to TRBJ1-6, with a tentative D call TRBD1 (6 bases). Trimming removed 1 base at V and 7 bases at J, with 12 bases between. Germline values: CDR1 SGHRS, CDR2 YFSETQ. The CDR3 sequence is 15 residues long. The CDR3 region has the DNA TGCGCCAGCAGCTTGACAGGGACACTCAATTCACCCCTCCACTTT. Its protein product is CASSLTGTLNSPLHF.

J is TRBJ1-1 and V is TRBV2, with D perhaps TRBD1 (5 bases). Trimming stripped 2 bases from V and 1 base from J, with 14 bases between. The germline gives CDR1 SNHLY, CDR2 FYNNEI. This CDR3 is 16 amino acids long. The CDR3 DNA is TGTGCCAGCAGTGAATCCCGTGGGGCAGGGAACACTGAAGCTTTCTTT. Translation: CASSESRGAGNTEAFF.

The genes are TRBV27 and TRBJ1-2, with TRBD1 matching over 11 bases. With V trimmed by 1 base and J by 8 bases, 6 bases remained unmatched. The germline V gene has CDR1 MNHEY and CDR2 SMNVEV (reference sequence). The CDR3 consists of 15 residues. The chain's CDR3 is CASSLWTGGEGGYTF. The CDR3, as DNA: TGTGCCAGCAGTTTATGGACAGGGGGCGAGGGGGGCTACACCTTC.

The chain is built from TRBV5-4 and TRBJ1-4, with 7 bases fitting TRBD1. The CDR3 length is 14 residues. Germline CDR1 is SGHNT and CDR2 is YYREEE (reference sequence). V gave up 3 bases and J gave up 8 bases; unmatched junction bases: 7. CDR3 DNA sequence: TGTGCCAGCAGCTCCGGGACAGTACAGGAAAAACTGTTTTTT. It codes for CASSSGTVQEKLFF.

The chain has TRBV4-1 and TRBJ1-5, with D uncertain. Germline V gene lookup returns CDR1 MGHRA and CDR2 YSYEKL. The CDR3 is 14 residues long. V was pared by 6 bases and J by 3 bases, with 12 bases between. The CDR3 DNA reads TGCGCCAGCAGTCCTGGAGCATTCAATCAGCCCCAGCATTTT. Residues: CASSPGAFNQPQHF.

The gene calls are TRBV2 and TRBJ1-5; D possibly corresponds to TRBD1 (6 bases). Trimming pared 6 bases from V and 9 bases from J, leaving 21 bases between. CDR1 and CDR2 (germline): SNHLY, FYNNEI. The length of the CDR3 is 15 residues. The chain's CDR3 is CASSLGQKGGRPQHF. The CDR3 bases are TGTGCCAGCAGCCTAGGACAGAAGGGCGGGCGGCCCCAGCATTTT. Based on the CDR3 plus reference TRBV2 and TRBJ1-5, the full variable domain is EPEVTQTPSHQVTQMGQEVILRCVPISNHLYFYWYRQILGQKVEFLVSFYNNEISEKSEIFDDQFSVERPDGSNFTLKIRSTKLEDSAMYFCASSLGQKGGRPQHFGDGTRLSIL.

The V call is TRBV5-1, the J call TRBJ2-2; 8 nucleotides align to TRBD2. With V trimmed by 4 bases and J by 4 bases, 6 bases remained unmatched. CDR3 length equals 15 residues. Germline values: CDR1 SGHRS, CDR2 YFSETQ. CDR3 protein: CASSLCGGSTGELFF. DNA for the CDR3: TGCGCCAGCAGCCTCTGCGGGGGGAGCACCGGGGAGCTGTTTTTT.

V usage is TRBV11-3 and J usage is TRBJ2-5; D uncertain. The length of the CDR3 is 13 residues. Germline V gene data show CDR1 as SGHNT and CDR2 as YENEEA. Trimming removed 0 bases at V and 4 bases at J, with 6 bases between. CDR3 nucleotides: TGTGCCAGCAGCTTAGATTCGGGAGAGACCCAGTACTTC. Its translation is CASSLDSGETQYF.

The rearrangement links TRBV7-2 to TRBJ2-5; 13 nucleotides match TRBD2. Germline V gene lookup returns CDR1 SGHTA and CDR2 FQGNSA. The CDR3 consists of 18 residues. V lost 3 bases and J lost 0; bases outside the gene matches: 7. In DNA, the CDR3 is TGTGCCAGCAGCTTGCATGGACTAGCGGGGGTTAACCAAGAGACCCAGTACTTC. It translates to CASSLHGLAGVNQETQYF.

This rearrangement joins TRBV7-2 to TRBJ2-1; 8 bases match TRBD2. Germline CDR1 SGHTA, CDR2 FQGNSA. CDR3 length equals 13 residues. The ends lost 5 bases at V and 9 bases at J; junction bases unmatched: 6. The CDR3 DNA sequence: TGTGCCAGCAGCCCGAGCGGGGGTGGTGAGCAGTTCTTC. It specifies CASSPSGGGEQFF.

The chain is built from TRBV6-1 and TRBJ2-5; D remains unclear. V lost 1 base, J lost 0 bases, and 12 bases lay in between. CDR1 and CDR2 from the germline V gene are MNHNS and SASEGT. CDR3 length: 16 residues. The CDR3 here is CASSEGSRGDQETQYF. The DNA for the CDR3 is TGTGCCAGCAGTGAAGGGTCTCGAGGCGACCAAGAGACCCAGTACTTC.

V usage is TRBV6-5 and J usage is TRBJ2-7, with TRBD1 as a possible D gene (7 bases). Germline V CDR1 and CDR2: MNHEY, SVGAGI. The CDR3 runs to 13 residues. Trimming pared 6 bases from V and 11 bases from J, leaving 20 bases between. The CDR3 nucleotides are TGTGCCAGCAGCCGCGGGACAGATACAAGGGAGTACGTC. Translated, it gives CASSRGTDTREYV.

J is TRBJ2-3 and V is TRBV5-1; possibly TRBD2 for D (6 bases). CDR1 is SGHRS and CDR2 is YFSETQ in the germline V gene. The V and J ends lost 0 bases and 1 base respectively, with 12 bases between them. The CDR3 totals 16 residues. The CDR3 protein is CASSLDPGTGTDTQYF. The CDR3 DNA is TGCGCCAGCAGCTTGGATCCTGGGACTGGCACAGATACGCAGTATTTT.

The rearrangement uses TRBV6-5 and TRBJ2-1; a weak D match, TRBD1 (6 bases). Germline CDR1 is MNHEY and CDR2 is SVGAGI. The V end was cut by 0 bases, the J end by 10 bases, with 13 bases between. The CDR3 is 14 amino acids. The CDR3 DNA is TGTGCCAGCAGTTACTCACCCGGACAGACCGAGCAGTTCTTC. It yields the protein CASSYSPGQTEQFF.

V is TRBV25-1 and J is TRBJ1-1; 8 nucleotides align to TRBD1. V was pared by 3 bases and J by 5 bases, with 8 bases of the junction left unmatched. Germline CDR1 MGHDK, CDR2 SYGVNS. The CDR3 has 15 residues. The CDR3 DNA follows: TGTGCCAGCAGTGACAGGGGGCGCGGGTATACTGAAGCTTTCTTT. Amino acid sequence: CASSDRGRGYTEAFF.